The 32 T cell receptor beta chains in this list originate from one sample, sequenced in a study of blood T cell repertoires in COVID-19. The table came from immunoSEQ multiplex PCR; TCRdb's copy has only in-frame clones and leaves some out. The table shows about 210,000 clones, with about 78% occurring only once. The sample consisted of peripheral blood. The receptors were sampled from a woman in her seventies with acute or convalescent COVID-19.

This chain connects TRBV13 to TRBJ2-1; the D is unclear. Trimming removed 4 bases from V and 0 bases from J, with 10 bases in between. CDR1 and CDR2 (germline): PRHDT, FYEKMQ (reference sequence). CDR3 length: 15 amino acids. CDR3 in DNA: TGTGCCAGCAGCTCCGACATTAGCTCCTACAATGAGCAGTTCTTC. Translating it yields CASSSDISSYNEQFF.

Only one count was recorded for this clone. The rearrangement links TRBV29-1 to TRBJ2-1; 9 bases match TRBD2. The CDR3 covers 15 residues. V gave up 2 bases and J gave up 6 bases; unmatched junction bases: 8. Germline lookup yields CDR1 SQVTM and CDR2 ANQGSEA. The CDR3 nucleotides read TGCAGCGTTGAAAATCCTAGCGGGGTGCTCAATGAGCAGTTCTTC. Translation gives CSVENPSGVLNEQFF.

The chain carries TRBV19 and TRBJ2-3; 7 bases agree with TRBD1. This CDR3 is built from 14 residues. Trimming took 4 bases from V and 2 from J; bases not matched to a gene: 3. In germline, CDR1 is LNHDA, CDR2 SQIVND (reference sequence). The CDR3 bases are TGTGCCAGTAGTAGGGACAGAGACACAGATACGCAGTATTTT. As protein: CASSRDRDTDTQYF.

This CDR3 reads CASSIRTGNTGELFF. The CDR3 DNA follows: TGTGCCAGCAGCATTAGGACAGGGAACACCGGGGAGCTGTTTTTT. This chain links TRBV7-2 with TRBJ2-2; 7 nucleotides align to TRBD1. The length of the CDR3 is 15 residues. Trimming took 5 bases from V and 1 from J; bases not matched to a gene: 4. Germline lookup yields CDR1 SGHTA and CDR2 FQGNSA.

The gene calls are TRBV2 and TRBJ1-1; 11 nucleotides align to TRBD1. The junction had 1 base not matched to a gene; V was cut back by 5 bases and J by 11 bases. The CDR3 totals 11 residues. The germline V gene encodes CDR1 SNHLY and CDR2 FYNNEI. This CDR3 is CASSRDRGAFF. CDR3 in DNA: TGTGCCAGCAGTCGGGACAGGGGGGCTTTCTTT.

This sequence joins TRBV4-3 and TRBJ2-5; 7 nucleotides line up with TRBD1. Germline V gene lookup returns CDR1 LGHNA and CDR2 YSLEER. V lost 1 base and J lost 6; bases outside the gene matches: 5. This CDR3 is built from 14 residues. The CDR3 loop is CASSQVEGAKTQYF. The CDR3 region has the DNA TGCGCCAGCAGCCAAGTAGAGGGGGCGAAGACCCAGTACTTC.

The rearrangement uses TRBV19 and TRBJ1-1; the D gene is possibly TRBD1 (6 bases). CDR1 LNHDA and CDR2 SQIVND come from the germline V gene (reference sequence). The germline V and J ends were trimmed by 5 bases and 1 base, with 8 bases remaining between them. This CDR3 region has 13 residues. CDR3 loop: CASSGRGNTEAFF. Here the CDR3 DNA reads TGTGCCAGTAGTGGCAGGGGGAACACTGAAGCTTTCTTT.

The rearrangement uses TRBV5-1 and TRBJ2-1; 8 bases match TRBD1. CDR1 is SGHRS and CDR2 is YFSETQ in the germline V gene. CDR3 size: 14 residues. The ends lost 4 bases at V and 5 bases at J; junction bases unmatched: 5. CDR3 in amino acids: CASSPQGENNEQFF. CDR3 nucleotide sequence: TGCGCCAGCAGCCCACAGGGGGAAAACAATGAGCAGTTCTTC.

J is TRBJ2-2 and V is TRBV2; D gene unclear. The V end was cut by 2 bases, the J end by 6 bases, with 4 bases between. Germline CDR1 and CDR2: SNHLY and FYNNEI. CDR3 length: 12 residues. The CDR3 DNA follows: TGTGCCAGCAGTGAAAGAGCCGGGGAGCTGTTTTTT. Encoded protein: CASSERAGELFF.

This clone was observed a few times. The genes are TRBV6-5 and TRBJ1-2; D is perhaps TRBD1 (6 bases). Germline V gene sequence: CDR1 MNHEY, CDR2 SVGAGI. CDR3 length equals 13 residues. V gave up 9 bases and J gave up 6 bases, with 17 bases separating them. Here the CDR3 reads CASYEQGRDGYTF. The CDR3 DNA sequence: TGTGCCAGTTACGAACAGGGCCGGGATGGCTACACCTTC.

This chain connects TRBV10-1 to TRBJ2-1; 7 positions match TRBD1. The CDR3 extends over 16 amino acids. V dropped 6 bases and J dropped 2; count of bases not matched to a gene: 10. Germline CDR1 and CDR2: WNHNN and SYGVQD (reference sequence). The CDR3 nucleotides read TGCGCCAGCAGCCGATTCGGACAGGACGCCTACAATGAGCAGTTCTTC. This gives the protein CASSRFGQDAYNEQFF.

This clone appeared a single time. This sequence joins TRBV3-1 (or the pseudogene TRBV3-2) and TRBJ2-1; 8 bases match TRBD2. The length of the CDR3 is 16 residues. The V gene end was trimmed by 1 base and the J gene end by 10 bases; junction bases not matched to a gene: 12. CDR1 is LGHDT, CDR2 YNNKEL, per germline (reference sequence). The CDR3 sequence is CASSQGTGGPPGEQFF. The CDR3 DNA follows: TGTGCCAGCAGCCAAGGGACGGGGGGGCCTCCCGGGGAGCAGTTCTTC.

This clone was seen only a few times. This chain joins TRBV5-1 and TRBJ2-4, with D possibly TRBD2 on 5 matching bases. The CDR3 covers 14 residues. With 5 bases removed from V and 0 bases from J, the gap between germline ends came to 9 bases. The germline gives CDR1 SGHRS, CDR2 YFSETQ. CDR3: CASRADLAKNIQYF. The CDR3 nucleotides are TGCGCCAGCAGAGCGGACCTAGCCAAAAACATTCAGTACTTC.

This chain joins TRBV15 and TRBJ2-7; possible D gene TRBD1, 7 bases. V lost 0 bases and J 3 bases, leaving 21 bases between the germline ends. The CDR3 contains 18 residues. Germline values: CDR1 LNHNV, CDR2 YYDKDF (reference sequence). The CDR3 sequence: CATSRDRGETGPNYEQYF. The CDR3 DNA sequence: TGTGCCACCAGCAGAGATCGCGGGGAGACAGGGCCTAACTACGAGCAGTACTTC. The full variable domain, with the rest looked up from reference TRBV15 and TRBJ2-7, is DAMVIQNPRYQVTQFGKPVTLSCSQTLNHNVMYWYQQKSSQAPKLLFHYYDKDFNNEADTPDNFQSRRPNTSFCFLDIRSPGLGDTAMYLCATSRDRGETGPNYEQYFGPGTRLTVT.

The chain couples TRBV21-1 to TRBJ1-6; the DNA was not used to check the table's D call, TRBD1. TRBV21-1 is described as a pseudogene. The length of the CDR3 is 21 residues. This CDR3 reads CASRGFSRGPGHNPYNSPLHF. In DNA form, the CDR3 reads TGTGCCAGCAGAGGATTCTCGAGGGGCCCGGGACACAACCCCTATAATTCACCCCTCCACTTT.

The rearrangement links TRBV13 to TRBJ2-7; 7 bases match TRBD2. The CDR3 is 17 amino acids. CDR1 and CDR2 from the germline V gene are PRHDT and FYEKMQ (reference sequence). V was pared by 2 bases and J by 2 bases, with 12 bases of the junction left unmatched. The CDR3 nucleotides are TGTGCCAGCAGCTTACGCCGAGGAGCGGGGCCCACCTACGAGCAGTACGTC. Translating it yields CASSLRRGAGPTYEQYV.

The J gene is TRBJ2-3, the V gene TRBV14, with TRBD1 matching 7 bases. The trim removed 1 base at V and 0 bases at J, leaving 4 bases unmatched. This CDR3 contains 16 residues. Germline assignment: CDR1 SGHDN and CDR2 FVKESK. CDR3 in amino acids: CASSQVGTVSTDTQYF. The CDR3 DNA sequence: TGTGCCAGCAGCCAAGTAGGGACAGTTAGCACAGATACGCAGTATTTT.

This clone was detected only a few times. The CDR3 DNA is TGTGCCTCCAGCCTACAGGGGGGAGAGACCCAGTACTTC. Translation gives CASSLQGGETQYF. The chain employs TRBV30 and TRBJ2-5, with 8 bases lining up with TRBD1. CDR3 length: 13 residues. Germline lookup yields CDR1 GTSNPN and CDR2 SVGIG (reference sequence). V was clipped by 7 bases and J by 4 bases; unmatched bases: 8.

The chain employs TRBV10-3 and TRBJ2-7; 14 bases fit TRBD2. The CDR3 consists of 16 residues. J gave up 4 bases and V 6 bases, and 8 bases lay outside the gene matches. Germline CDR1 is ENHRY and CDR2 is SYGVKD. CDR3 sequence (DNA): TGTGCCATCAGGACTACGACTAGCGGGGGGGCGTACGAGCAGTACTTC. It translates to CAIRTTTSGGAYEQYF.

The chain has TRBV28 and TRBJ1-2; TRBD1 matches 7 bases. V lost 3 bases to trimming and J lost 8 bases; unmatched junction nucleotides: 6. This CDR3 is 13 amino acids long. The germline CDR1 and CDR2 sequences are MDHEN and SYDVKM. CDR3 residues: CASSLVAGQGYTF. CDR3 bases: TGTGCCAGCAGTTTGGTTGCGGGACAGGGCTACACCTTC.

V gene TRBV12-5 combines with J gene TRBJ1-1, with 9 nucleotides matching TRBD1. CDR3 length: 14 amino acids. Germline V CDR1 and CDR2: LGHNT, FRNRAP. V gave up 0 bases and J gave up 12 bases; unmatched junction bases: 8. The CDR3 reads CASGLVAGTGSPFF. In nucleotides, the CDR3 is TGTGCTAGTGGTTTGGTTGCCGGGACAGGGAGCCCTTTCTTT.

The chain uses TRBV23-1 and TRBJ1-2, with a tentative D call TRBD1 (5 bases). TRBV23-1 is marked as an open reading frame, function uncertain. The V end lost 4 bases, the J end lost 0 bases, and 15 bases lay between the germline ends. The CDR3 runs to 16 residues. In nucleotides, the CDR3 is TGCGCCAGCAGTCGCCCATACACAGGTCCTAACTATGGCTACACCTTC. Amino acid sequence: CASSRPYTGPNYGYTF.

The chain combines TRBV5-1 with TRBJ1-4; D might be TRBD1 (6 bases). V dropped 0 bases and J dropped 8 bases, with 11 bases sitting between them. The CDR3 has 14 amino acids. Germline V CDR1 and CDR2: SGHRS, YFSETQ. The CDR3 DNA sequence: TGCGCCAGCAGCTTGGGGGGGCTCGGAGAAAAACTGTTTTTT. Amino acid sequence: CASSLGGLGEKLFF.

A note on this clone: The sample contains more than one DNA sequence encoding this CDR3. The CDR3: CASSSRTGGDQPQHF. The DNA of the CDR3 is TGTGCCAGCAGTTCCAGGACAGGGGGCGATCAGCCCCAGCATTTT. The chain recombines TRBV6-5 with TRBJ1-5; TRBD1 aligns across 11 bases. CDR1 and CDR2 from the germline V gene are MNHEY and SVGAGI. This CDR3 has 15 amino acids. After removal of 4 bases from V and 5 bases from J, the junction contained 4 bases not matched to a gene.

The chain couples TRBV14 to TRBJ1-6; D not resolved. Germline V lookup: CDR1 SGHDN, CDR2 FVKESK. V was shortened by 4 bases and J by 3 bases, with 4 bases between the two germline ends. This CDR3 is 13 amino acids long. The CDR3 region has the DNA TGTGCCAGCAGCCGCGTCTATAATTCACCCCTCCACTTT. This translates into CASSRVYNSPLHF.

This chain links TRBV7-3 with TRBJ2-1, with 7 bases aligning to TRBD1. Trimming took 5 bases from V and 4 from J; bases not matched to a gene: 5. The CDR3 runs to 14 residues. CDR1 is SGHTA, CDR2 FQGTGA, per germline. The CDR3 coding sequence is TGTGCCAGCAGCGTACAGGGGATATACAATGAGCAGTTCTTC. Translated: CASSVQGIYNEQFF. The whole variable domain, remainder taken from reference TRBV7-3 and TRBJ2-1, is GAGVSQTPSNKVTEKGKYVELRCDPISGHTALYWYRQSLGQGPEFLIYFQGTGAADDSGLPNDRFFAVRPEGSVSTLKIQRTERGDSAVYLCASSVQGIYNEQFFGPGTRLTVL.

The CDR3 DNA follows: TGTGCCAGCAGCTTGGTAGGGACTAGCGGGACCTTAACCTACGAGCAGTACGTC. This codes for CASSLVGTSGTLTYEQYV. The chain combines TRBV5-5 with TRBJ2-7; 13 nucleotides line up with TRBD2. This CDR3 spans 18 amino acids. Germline V CDR1 and CDR2: SGHKS, YYEKEE (reference sequence). The V and J ends lost 0 bases and 2 bases, in that order; junction bases with no gene match: 8.

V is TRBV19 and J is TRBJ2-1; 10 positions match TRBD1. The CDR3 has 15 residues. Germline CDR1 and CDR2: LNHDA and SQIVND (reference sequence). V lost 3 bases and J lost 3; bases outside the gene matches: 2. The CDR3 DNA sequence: TGTGCCAGTAGTATGCGGGACAGGGGCTACAATGAGCAGTTCTTC. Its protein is CASSMRDRGYNEQFF. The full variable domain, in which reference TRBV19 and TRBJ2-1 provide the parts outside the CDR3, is DGGITQSPKYLFRKEGQNVTLSCEQNLNHDAMYWYRQDPGQGLRLIYYSQIVNDFQKGDIAEGYSVSREKKESFPLTVTSAQKNPTAFYLCASSMRDRGYNEQFFGPGTRLTVL.

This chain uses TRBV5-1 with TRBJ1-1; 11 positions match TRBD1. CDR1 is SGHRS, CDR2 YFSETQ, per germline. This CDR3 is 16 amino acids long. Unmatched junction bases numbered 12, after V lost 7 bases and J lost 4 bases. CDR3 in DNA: TGCGCCAGCGAGCGAGGACAGGGGGCCTTGGGCACTGAAGCTTTCTTT. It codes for CASERGQGALGTEAFF.

The CDR3 bases are TGCGCCAGCGCAACAGGGGGCGGCTACGAGCAGTACTTC. Translation gives CASATGGGYEQYF. The gene calls are TRBV5-1 and TRBJ2-7; 9 bases map to TRBD1. The length of the CDR3 is 13 residues. CDR1 SGHRS and CDR2 YFSETQ come from the germline V gene. V gave up 7 bases and J gave up 3 bases; unmatched junction bases: 5. Using reference TRBV5-1 and TRBJ2-7 for the parts outside the CDR3, the full variable domain is KAGVTQTPRYLIKTRGQQVTLSCSPISGHRSVSWYQQTPGQGLQFLFEYFSETQRNKGNFPGRFSGRQFSNSRSEMNVSTLELGDSALYLCASATGGGYEQYFGPGTRLTVT.

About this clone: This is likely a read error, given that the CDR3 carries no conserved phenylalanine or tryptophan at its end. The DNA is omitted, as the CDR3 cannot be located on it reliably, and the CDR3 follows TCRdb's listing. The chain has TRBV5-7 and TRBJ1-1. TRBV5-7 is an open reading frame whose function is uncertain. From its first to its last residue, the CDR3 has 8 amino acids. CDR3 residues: CASSLSVI.

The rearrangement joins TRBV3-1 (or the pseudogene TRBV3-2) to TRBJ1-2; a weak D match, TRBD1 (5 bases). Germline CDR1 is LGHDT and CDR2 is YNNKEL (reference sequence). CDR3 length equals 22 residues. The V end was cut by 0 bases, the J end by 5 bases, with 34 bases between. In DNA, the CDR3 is TGTGCCAGCAGCCAAGAACGTGGTTCTGGGGCGCTGGGCAGGGTAATACTTTATGGCTACACCTTC. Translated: CASSQERGSGALGRVILYGYTF.